One sample yielded the 10 T cell receptor beta chains listed below, sequenced in a study of T cells in Graves' hyperthyroidism and ophthalmopathy (dated by TCRdb to between 2018 and 2020). Library preparation used multiplex PCR. Sequencing was performed on an Illumina HiSeq 2000. The TCR beta CDR3 regions were amplified from RNA transcripts. A first-round RT-PCR of the TCR CDR3 used the HTBI primer set with the Qiagen OneStep RT-PCR kit. In-frame beta chains were kept once TCRdb had trimmed the public reads at Q25 with fastp and called clones with MiXCR. Each CDR3 protein appears once, grouped with its most common genes and DNA. The sample records approximately 700,000 distinct CDR3 sequences, around 17% of which are singletons. Around 7.7% of the sample belongs to the ten largest clones. The sequenced sample consisted of blood. The receptor set was obtained from a man aged 18-30 years with Graves' hyperthyroidism.

J is TRBJ1-3 and V is TRBV7-9; D is unresolved. Germline V gene data show CDR1 as SEHNR and CDR2 as FQNEAQ (reference sequence). This CDR3 comprises 14 residues. V lost 7 bases to trimming and J lost 0 bases, with 10 bases between them. Here the CDR3 DNA reads TGTGCCAGCACCCCTCTCCTCTCTGGAAACACCATATATTTT. Translating it yields CASTPLLSGNTIYF.

This clonotype was detected many times. The gene calls are TRBV30 and TRBJ1-1; D call uncertain. This CDR3 is built from 11 residues. From germline, CDR1 is GTSNPN and CDR2 SVGIG (reference sequence). Trimming stripped 1 base from V and 5 bases from J, with 5 bases between. The CDR3 DNA reads as TGTGCCTGGAGTGGGATTACTGAAGCTTTCTTT. This codes for CAWSGITEAFF.

This chain connects TRBV5-1 to TRBJ1-3; no reliable D call. V was clipped by 4 bases and J by 0 bases, with 14 bases between them. CDR3 length: 16 residues. Germline V gene lookup returns CDR1 SGHRS and CDR2 YFSETQ. Written as DNA, the CDR3 is TGCGCCAGCAGCACAGATGCGGTGTTCTCTGGAAACACCATATATTTT. Encoded protein: CASSTDAVFSGNTIYF.

At least ten counts were recorded for this clonotype. This chain uses TRBV11-2 with TRBJ2-1, with D uncertain. This CDR3 has 12 residues. CDR1 is SGHAT and CDR2 is FQNNGV in the germline V gene. V was pared by 3 bases and J by 7 bases, with 7 bases between. This CDR3 is CASSFSANEQFF. CDR3 DNA: TGTGCCAGCAGCTTCTCCGCGAATGAGCAGTTCTTC.

V gene TRBV9 combines with J gene TRBJ2-7, with D tentatively TRBD2 (6 bases). The germline gives CDR1 SGDLS, CDR2 YYNGEE. With 0 bases removed from V and 6 bases from J, the gap between germline ends came to 10 bases. The CDR3 spans 13 residues. As DNA, the CDR3 is TGTGCCAGCAGCGTAGCCCCGGAGGGCGAGCAGTACTTC. It codes for CASSVAPEGEQYF.

This clonotype was seen a single time. The V and J genes are TRBV20-1 and TRBJ1-4; D unclear. V dropped 0 bases and J dropped 1 base, with 3 bases sitting between them. The CDR3 sequence is 13 residues long. Germline V CDR1 and CDR2: DFQATT, SNEGSKA (reference sequence). For the CDR3, the DNA is TGCAGTGCTAGAGATAGAACTAATGAAAAACTGTTTTTT. It encodes CSARDRTNEKLFF.

This clonotype was detected a few times. The chain couples TRBV20-1 to TRBJ2-7; no reliable D call. V was pared by 0 bases and J by 7 bases, with 13 bases between. CDR3 length equals 13 residues. Per germline, CDR1 DFQATT and CDR2 SNEGSKA (reference sequence). The CDR3 region is CSARDGSGREQYF. The CDR3 coding sequence is TGCAGTGCTAGAGACGGATCAGGTCGGGAGCAGTACTTC.

The J gene is TRBJ2-7, the V gene TRBV7-2, with TRBD2 matching 14 bases. Germline CDR1 reads SGHTA; CDR2 reads FQGNSA. V lost 5 bases to trimming and J lost 3 bases; unmatched junction nucleotides: 6. The CDR3 has 16 residues. This chain's CDR3 is CASSPGLAGDFYEQYF. DNA of the CDR3: TGTGCCAGCAGCCCGGGACTAGCGGGGGATTTCTACGAGCAGTACTTC.

This clonotype came up once. The chain has TRBV11-2 and TRBJ1-5; no clear D gene. V gave up 2 bases and J gave up 7 bases, with 12 bases separating them. CDR1 and CDR2 from the germline V gene are SGHAT and FQNNGV. CDR3 size: 14 residues. The CDR3 DNA is TGTGCCAGCAGCTTATATCTGGGAGGGCAGCCCCAGCATTTT. Translating gives CASSLYLGGQPQHF.

This clonotype was found many times. The rearrangement joins TRBV28 to TRBJ1-5; a possible D gene is TRBD1 (6 bases). CDR1 is MDHEN and CDR2 is SYDVKM in the germline V gene. Between the trimmed V and J ends, which lost 2 bases and 0 bases, there was a span of 14 bases. This CDR3 is 17 amino acids long. CDR3 in amino acids: CASSLGQFLYSNQPQHF. For the CDR3, the DNA is TGTGCCAGCAGTTTAGGACAGTTTTTATATAGCAATCAGCCCCAGCATTTT.